The clone carrying this T cell receptor beta chain occurred once. Its antigen remains unknown. This CDR3 has 14 residues. Germline V lookup: CDR1 SGHRS, CDR2 YFSETQ. Losses at the gene ends were 3 bases for V and 6 bases for J; bases not matched to a gene: 7. PCR primers comprised 60 Vbeta and 13 Jbeta primers. Here immunoSEQ multiplex PCR was the method, and the copy in TCRdb shows in-frame clones only, minus some. This repertoire shows over 80,000 clones, 60% to 80% found once; its top ten account for nearly 6%. This specimen comes from a study of cytomegalovirus exposure and HLA in healthy donors. Study-level points and caveats: Indistinguishable V segments such as TRBV6-2 and TRBV6-3 were excluded. Through in vitro validation, a few CMV-associated chains were shown to be specific for CMV antigens. In all likelihood, a cluster of highly shared sequence variants was a sequencing artifact. V- and J-gene trimming in TCR beta was tied to a missense DCLRE1C variant by an analysis performed later.

The sequenced sample consisted of PBMCs. This chain joins TRBV5-1 and TRBJ1-2, with 8 bases lining up with TRBD1. The TCR comes from a female donor in good health and CMV-seronegative. CDR3 coding DNA: TGCGCCAGCAGCTCCCCTAACAGGGGGGATGGCTACACCTTC. Encoded protein: CASSSPNRGDGYTF.